A selection of T cell receptor beta chains follows, all from one sample in a study of blood T cell repertoires in COVID-19. Method: immunoSEQ multiplex PCR; TCRdb's copy keeps in-frame clones and lacks some. The sample holds 87,000 or so clones, roughly 84% seen once. Sequencing input: peripheral blood. These receptors all come from an elderly woman with acute or convalescent COVID-19. CDR3s include the opening cysteine and the closing phenylalanine or tryptophan. The D gene is left open where the match is weak. Expanded clones get a size class; other rows say once, few or many, or leave the size out.

V	J	D	size	DNA	CDR3
TRBV3-1/TRBV3-2	TRBJ2-7	TRBD1	.	TGTGCCAGCAGCCAATCATGGACAGGTCATTACGAGCAGTACTTC	CASSQSWTGHYEQYF
TRBV5-1	TRBJ1-3	TRBD1	.	TGCGCCAGCAGCTTGGGGACAGGGCAAAACACCATATATTTT	CASSLGTGQNTIYF
TRBV12-3/TRBV12-4	TRBJ1-5	.	.	TGTGCCAGCAGTTTCTCGGATCAGCCCCAGCATTTT	CASSFSDQPQHF
TRBV15	TRBJ2-5	.	.	TGTGCCACCAGCAAAATGGCAGGGCGCGGTTTGGAGACCCAGTACTTC	CATSKMAGRGLETQYF
TRBV7-8	TRBJ1-3	.	.	TGTGCCAGCAGCACCGAACGGTCTGGAAACACCATATATTTT	CASSTERSGNTIYF
TRBV3-1/TRBV3-2	TRBJ2-3	TRBD1	.	TGTGCCAGCAGCCAAGAGACAGGGGGATACACAGATACGCAGTATTTT	CASSQETGGYTDTQYF
TRBV30	TRBJ1-2	.	.	TGTGCCTGGAGTGGAAGGACAGACTATGGCTACACCTTC	CAWSGRTDYGYTF
TRBV11-1	TRBJ2-1	TRBD2	.	TGTGCCAGCAGCCCCTCCTTAGCGGGAGCTCATGAGCAGTTCTTC	CASSPSLAGAHEQFF
TRBV7-6	TRBJ2-2	.	.	TGTGCCAGCAGTTTACTTACCGGGACAACCAACACCGGGGAGCTGTTTTTT	CASSLLTGTTNTGELFF
TRBV3-1/TRBV3-2	TRBJ2-3	TRBD2	.	TGTGCCAGCAGCCTAGCGGGGTACCCCACAGATACGCAGTATTTT	CASSLAGYPTDTQYF
TRBV3-1/TRBV3-2	TRBJ2-5	.	.	TGTGCCAGCAGCCAAGAACAGGGCGACCAGTACTTC	CASSQEQGDQYF
TRBV19	TRBJ1-5	TRBD1	.	TGTGCCAGTAGTATAGGACAGGGAGGACAGCCCCAGCATTTT	CASSIGQGGQPQHF
TRBV11-3	TRBJ2-2	TRBD1	.	TGTGCCAGCAGCTTAGTGGCAGGGGGCGGCACCGGGGAGCTGTTTTTT	CASSLVAGGGTGELFF
TRBV6-5	TRBJ1-2	TRBD1	few	TGTGCCAGCAGTTCCGCCCTCAGGGGGCGTCGCTATGGCTACACCTTC	CASSSALRGRRYGYTF
TRBV11-2	TRBJ2-1	TRBD2	.	TGTGCCAGCAGCCCAAGACTAGCTCCCGCCTACAATGAGCAGTTCTTC	CASSPRLAPAYNEQFF
TRBV11-3	TRBJ1-1	.	once	TGTGCCAGCAGCCCCAGGGGAATGACTGAAGCTTTCTTT	CASSPRGMTEAFF
TRBV9	TRBJ1-2	.	.	TGTGCCAGCAGCGTAGATTCCAGGGCAGGTGGTGGCTATGGCTACACCTTC	CASSVDSRAGGGYGYTF
TRBV5-1	TRBJ2-7	.	.	TGCGCCAGCAGCCCCGAGCAGGGCAAGAACGAGCAGTACTTC	CASSPEQGKNEQYF
TRBV27	TRBJ1-5	.	.	TGTGCCAGCAGTTTATATCCCCCGGCAGGCTTCAATCAGCCCCAGCATTTT	CASSLYPPAGFNQPQHF
TRBV4-1	TRBJ2-1	.	.	TGCGCCAGCAGCCACACAGGGGGGGACAATGAGCAGTTCTTC	CASSHTGGDNEQFF
TRBV30	TRBJ1-3	.	.	TGTGCCTCGACAGCCAGCTCTGGAAACACCATATATTTT	CASTASSGNTIYF
TRBV27	TRBJ2-2	.	.	TGTGCCAGCAGTTCTCCGTCAGGGGTGTTCACCGGGGAGCTGTTTTTT	CASSSPSGVFTGELFF
TRBV19	TRBJ1-2	TRBD1	.	TGTGCCAGTATGGGGCCGGGGACAGGGATCTATGGCTACACCTTC	CASMGPGTGIYGYTF
TRBV7-9	TRBJ2-1	TRBD2	.	TGTGCCAGCAGCTTCGGGACTAGCGGGAGTGCTGAGCAGTTCTTC	CASSFGTSGSAEQFF
TRBV5-1	TRBJ2-1	.	.	TGCGCCAGCAGCCAGGACTATCAGCAGTTCTTC	CASSQDYQQFF
TRBV6-5	TRBJ2-1	.	.	TGTGCCAGCAGTTCCTCCCTCGTCACTACCGGGTTCTTC	CASSSSLVTTGFF
TRBV9	TRBJ1-4	.	.	TGTGCCAGCAGCGCCCAGCCAGGGACTGGGGAAAAACTGTTTTTT	CASSAQPGTGEKLFF